This T cell receptor beta chain stems from a study of blood T cell repertoires in COVID-19. Across the whole study: T cells, B-cell-depleted T cells, or PBMCs supplied cDNA or gDNA.

As originally analysed: Estimates of nucleated cell counts were drawn from the amplification of reference gene primers. Libraries were prepared by immunoSEQ multiplex PCR; TCRdb keeps only in-frame clonotypes and omits some of them. That table furnishes V, J and clone size, whereas the DNA furnished D and trimming. This sample has approximately 190,000 clones; around 85% occur once, and the top ten carry 2.1%. Sequencing was done on a sample of peripheral blood. The sequence came from a man between 65 and 85 years old with active or convalescent COVID-19.

The chain's CDR3 is CASSLALAGRQETQYF. For the CDR3, the DNA is TGTGCCAGCAGCTTGGCCCTAGCGGGACGACAAGAGACCCAGTACTTC. V usage is TRBV5-4 and J usage is TRBJ2-5; 9 bases line up with TRBD2. The junction had 5 bases not matched to a gene; V was cut back by 0 bases and J by 2 bases. The CDR3 has 16 residues. Germline CDR1 reads SGHNT; CDR2 reads YYREEE (reference sequence).